This is a list of T cell receptor beta chains from one sample in a study of T cell responses to AZD1222 COVID-19 vaccine. Repertoires were generated with immunoSEQ multiplex PCR, while TCRdb's copy carries only in-frame clones and drops some. The profile shows 13,000 or so clones, 70% to 85% of them singletons. Sample: peripheral blood, taken 28 days after the second AZD1222 dose. The source of these receptors is an adult who received the AZD1222 COVID-19 vaccine. CDR3s include the opening cysteine and the closing phenylalanine or tryptophan. The order of the fields is D gene, V gene, clone size, J gene, CDR3 DNA, CDR3 protein. A D gene is named only where the DNA matches it firmly. The listing skips clone size in some rows; elsewhere it reads once, few, many or a size class.

.,TRBV6-5,.,TRBJ1-2,TGTGCCAGCAGTAGGGAAAGGGCGGACTATGGCTACACCTTC,CASSRERADYGYTF
.,TRBV28,.,TRBJ1-6,TGTGCCAGCAGTTTATTCCGGGCCAAGGGCTATAATTCACCCCTCCACTTT,CASSLFRAKGYNSPLHF
.,TRBV5-4,.,TRBJ1-2,TGTGCCAGCAGCATGGACCTATATAACTATGGCTACACCTTC,CASSMDLYNYGYTF
.,TRBV6-5,.,TRBJ2-4,TGTGCCAGCACCGGGGTTGGTAAAAACATTCAGTACTTC,CASTGVGKNIQYF
.,TRBV20-1,.,TRBJ1-1,TGCAGTGCCAGTGGGAGGAACACTGAAGCTTTCTTT,CSASGRNTEAFF
TRBD2,TRBV2,.,TRBJ2-1,TGTGCCAGCAGTCGGACTAGCGGGAGTTACAATGAGCAGTTCTTC,CASSRTSGSYNEQFF
TRBD1,TRBV6-5,.,TRBJ2-2,TGTGCCCACATGCAGGGGACAGGGGTCACCGGGGAGCTGTTTTTT,CAHMQGTGVTGELFF
.,TRBV4-2,few,TRBJ1-3,TGTGCCAGCAGCCAAGATCGGGGAAACACCATATATTTT,CASSQDRGNTIYF
.,TRBV19,.,TRBJ1-3,TGTGCCAGTAGTATGTATTTTCGGGCGACCTCTGGAAACACCATATATTTT,CASSMYFRATSGNTIYF
TRBD1,TRBV9,.,TRBJ1-1,TGTGCCAGCAGCGTAGAACCAGGGGGCACTGAAGCTTTCTTT,CASSVEPGGTEAFF
.,TRBV6-5,once,TRBJ1-6,TGTGCCAGCAATACCCTGGTGGATAATTCACCCCTCCACTTT,CASNTLVDNSPLHF
.,TRBV12-3/TRBV12-4,.,TRBJ2-1,TGTGCCAGCCGCGGGACTGAGCAGTTCTTC,CASRGTEQFF
.,TRBV2,.,TRBJ2-7,TGTGCCAGCAGCCCCAGGGGAAATTACGAGCAGTACTTC,CASSPRGNYEQYF
.,TRBV25-1,.,TRBJ1-3,TGTGCCAGCACCAGACGGTCCGGAAACACCATATATTTT,CASTRRSGNTIYF
.,TRBV5-1,.,TRBJ2-2,TGCGCCAGCAGCTTGGCTGGGGTCGCGGACACCGGGGAGCTGTTTTTT,CASSLAGVADTGELFF
TRBD1,TRBV11-2,few,TRBJ1-1,TGTGCCAGCAGCCCCTTAGGAGGGGGCAACACTGAAGCTTTCTTT,CASSPLGGGNTEAFF
.,TRBV4-1,few,TRBJ1-2,TGCGCCAGCAGCCAAGTGTCAGCAGACTACACCTTC,CASSQVSADYTF
TRBD1,TRBV27,.,TRBJ2-7,TGTGCCAGCAGTATATTACAGGGGGAGGTTCGCGAGCAGTACTTC,CASSILQGEVREQYF
.,TRBV30,.,TRBJ1-2,TGTGCCTGGAGGTCTCATGGCTACACCTTC,CAWRSHGYTF
.,TRBV9,once,TRBJ1-3,TGTGCCAGCAGCGTAGATCCAGGCGTAGGAAACACCATATATTTT,CASSVDPGVGNTIYF
.,TRBV21-1,.,TRBJ2-1,TGTGCCAGCAGCAAAATAACTCAACTAGCGGGAGGAAAGAACAATGAGCAGTTCTTC,CASSKITQLAGGKNNEQFF
TRBD2,TRBV6-2/TRBV6-3,.,TRBJ2-5,TGTGCCAGCAGTTACGGAGCGGGGATAAGTCAAGAGACCCAGTACTTC,CASSYGAGISQETQYF
TRBD1,TRBV5-8,.,TRBJ1-1,TGTGCCAGCAGCACTGACAGGGCTAAGCCGAGGATCTTT,CASSTDRAKPRIF
TRBD1,TRBV7-3,.,TRBJ2-6,TGTGCCAGCAGCTCGGCCGGGACAGTCTCTGGGGCCAACGTCCTGACTTTC,CASSSAGTVSGANVLTF
.,TRBV5-1,.,TRBJ2-5,TGCGCCAGCAGCACCGTGGGCGGGCAAGAGACCCAGTACTTC,CASSTVGGQETQYF
TRBD1,TRBV5-6,few,TRBJ2-1,TGTGCCAGCAGCTTGATTGCGGGGGCAGGGACAGGGAAACTCAATGAGCAGTTCTTC,CASSLIAGAGTGKLNEQFF
TRBD1,TRBV4-2,.,TRBJ1-5,TGTGCCAGCAGCCAAGTGTCCAGGGGGGAGAGCAATCAGCCCCAGCATTTT,CASSQVSRGESNQPQHF
.,TRBV6-2/TRBV6-3,.,TRBJ1-6,TGTGCCAGCAGATACCCGGGGGGCAATACACCCCTCCACTTT,CASRYPGGNTPLHF
.,TRBV28,.,TRBJ1-3,TGTGCCAGCAGTGCCCCCTCGCCTCCGGCAGGAAACACCATATATTTT,CASSAPSPPAGNTIYF
.,TRBV6-5,.,TRBJ1-5,TGTGCCAGCAGCCCCGATTGGGGCAATCAGCCCCAGCATTTT,CASSPDWGNQPQHF
.,TRBV19,.,TRBJ1-4,TGTGCCAGTAGTATCTCACTTACGGGGAGACCCACGCGGCTTTTT,CASSISLTGRPTRLF
.,TRBV30,.,TRBJ1-5,TGTGCCTGGAGTGGGGGAGGGGCAGGAAATCAGCCCCAGCATTTT,CAWSGGGAGNQPQHF
TRBD1,TRBV2,.,TRBJ2-3,TGTGCCAGTCGTAGGACAGGGACAGATACGCAGTATTTT,CASRRTGTDTQYF
TRBD1,TRBV5-4,.,TRBJ1-2,TGTGCCAGCAGCCCAGGGGGACAGGGATTCTCTGCCTATGGCTACACCTTC,CASSPGGQGFSAYGYTF
TRBD2,TRBV11-2,once,TRBJ2-5,TGTGCCAGCAGCTTAGATGCTAGCGGGAGGTCTCCCCAGTACTTC,CASSLDASGRSPQYF
.,TRBV5-8,.,TRBJ2-7,TGTGCCAGCAGCTTGAGGAGCGTCTCCTACGAGCAGTACTTC,CASSLRSVSYEQYF
.,TRBV19,.,TRBJ2-1,TGTGCCAGTAGTATTTCTGGAGCTAATGCGAATGAGCAGTTCTTC,CASSISGANANEQFF
TRBD2,TRBV15,once,TRBJ2-7,TGTGCCACCAGCCGCGGGACTAGCGGGAGGGGCTACGAGCAGTACTTC,CATSRGTSGRGYEQYF
.,TRBV19,.,TRBJ1-3,TGTGCCAGTAGTGCTGGACAATTCTCTGGAAACACCATATATTTT,CASSAGQFSGNTIYF
TRBD2,TRBV28,.,TRBJ2-1,TGTGCCAGCAGTTTATGGGTATTAGCGGGAGGGCCGGGAGAGCAGTTCTTC,CASSLWVLAGGPGEQFF
TRBD1,TRBV29-1,once,TRBJ2-2,TGCAGCATCCGGACAGGGGTCACCGGGGAGCTGTTTTTT,CSIRTGVTGELFF
TRBD1,TRBV6-5,few,TRBJ1-1,TGTGCCAGCAGTTACCGACAGGGAGGTACTGAAGCTTTCTTT,CASSYRQGGTEAFF
.,TRBV6-6,.,TRBJ1-5,TGTGCCAGCAGCAGCAATGATCAGCCCCAGCATTTT,CASSSNDQPQHF
.,TRBV6-5,once,TRBJ1-5,TGTGCCAGCAGTTACACGGGTGACGGCAATCAGCCCCAGCATTTT,CASSYTGDGNQPQHF
TRBD1,TRBV9,.,TRBJ1-1,TGTGCCAGCAGCGTAGATCAGGGGGTTGAAGCTTTCTTT,CASSVDQGVEAFF